One sample yielded the 13 T cell receptor beta chains listed below, sequenced in a study of shared clonotypes between healthy human individuals. Sequenced by immunoSEQ multiplex PCR; TCRdb stores in-frame clones only, minus some. The sample records about 1 million clones, roughly 70% being singletons. Sequencing was performed on memory CD4+ T cells sorted from blood. Regarding subset: CD45RA-negative fraction. These receptors originate from a man aged 18 to 30 in good health.

This clone has a handful of counts. V and J are TRBV6-6 and TRBJ1-2; 9 nucleotides match TRBD1. The CDR3 covers 16 residues. Trimming took 9 bases from V and 7 from J; bases not matched to a gene: 18. Germline CDR1 MNHNY, CDR2 SVGAGI (reference sequence). CDR3 bases: TGTGCCAGTCTGTCCCGGGACAGGGAGGGAAGTGGTGGCTACACCTTC. It specifies CASLSRDREGSGGYTF.

The chain joins TRBV6-6 to TRBJ2-5; TRBD1 matches at 7 bases. Germline CDR1 is MNHNY and CDR2 is SVGAGI (reference sequence). The CDR3 totals 13 residues. V shed 7 bases, J shed 5 bases, and the junction held 7 bases outside the gene matches. CDR3 in DNA: TGTGCCAGCAAGCGAGGGGGCAGGGAGACCCAGTACTTC. Protein: CASKRGGRETQYF.

For the CDR3, the DNA is TGTGCCAGCAGCTTCGCCCCGGGACAGGGGTCCAACGAGCAGTACTTC. Protein sequence: CASSFAPGQGSNEQYF. V is TRBV7-9 and J is TRBJ2-7; 10 nucleotides line up with TRBD1. The CDR3 covers 16 residues. Germline loops: CDR1 SEHNR, CDR2 FQNEAQ (reference sequence). The trim removed 3 bases at V and 5 bases at J, leaving 10 bases unmatched. The variable domain in full, with the rest retrieved from reference TRBV7-9 and TRBJ2-7, is DTGVSQNPRHKITKRGQNVTFRCDPISEHNRLYWYRQTLGQGPEFLTYFQNEAQLEKSRLLSDRFSAERPKGSFSTLEIQRTEQGDSAMYLCASSFAPGQGSNEQYFGPGTRLTVT.

This clone was counted only a few times. The rearrangement links TRBV28 to TRBJ1-4; tentatively, D is TRBD1 (6 bases). The CDR3 totals 15 residues. Trimming removed 2 bases from V and 7 bases from J, with 14 bases in between. The germline gives CDR1 MDHEN, CDR2 SYDVKM. In DNA, the CDR3 is TGTGCCAGCAGTTTAACGGGGGGCGCGGTTGAAAAACTGTTTTTT. It encodes CASSLTGGAVEKLFF.

This clone was recorded once. This sequence joins TRBV9 and TRBJ1-6; the D is unclear. The CDR3 extends over 13 amino acids. Germline assignment: CDR1 SGDLS and CDR2 YYNGEE. V was pared by 0 bases and J by 7 bases, with 5 bases between. The CDR3 region is CASSVGRNSPLHF. Here the CDR3 DNA reads TGTGCCAGCAGCGTAGGGAGAAATTCACCCCTCCACTTT.

The CDR3 region is CASKGQGYEQYF. The CDR3 DNA reads TGTGCCAGCAAAGGACAGGGGTACGAGCAGTACTTC. The gene calls are TRBV2 and TRBJ2-7, with TRBD1 matching 9 bases. From germline, CDR1 is SNHLY and CDR2 FYNNEI. This CDR3 is 12 amino acids long. Trimming took 7 bases from V and 4 from J; bases not matched to a gene: 2.

The rearrangement uses TRBV4-1 and TRBJ1-2; D not resolved. This CDR3 is built from 16 residues. Germline CDR1 is MGHRA and CDR2 is YSYEKL. V lost 1 base and J lost 8, with 20 bases in between. Here the CDR3 DNA reads TGCGCCAGCAGCCAAGGTACTGCTCTTCTTATGGGGGGCTACACCTTC. Translated, it gives CASSQGTALLMGGYTF.

In its sample, this clone was seen a few times. V usage is TRBV25-1 and J usage is TRBJ2-5; 7 bases agree with TRBD1. V lost 6 bases to trimming and J lost 4 bases; unmatched junction nucleotides: 14. The CDR3 totals 16 residues. CDR1 MGHDK and CDR2 SYGVNS come from the germline V gene. In DNA, the CDR3 is TGTGCCAGCAGAGGTTTCAGGGGGTCGTTAGGAGAGACCCAGTACTTC. It specifies CASRGFRGSLGETQYF.

The V gene is TRBV6-6, the J gene TRBJ1-3; D may be TRBD1 (5 bases). The CDR3 spans 13 residues. V lost 5 bases, J lost 4 bases, and 9 bases lay in between. The germline V gene has CDR1 MNHNY and CDR2 SVGAGI (reference sequence). CDR3 nucleotide sequence: TGTGCCAGCAGTCCCGGGGGAGGAAACACCATATATTTT. Translating it yields CASSPGGGNTIYF.

This clone turned up a few times. V usage is TRBV19 and J usage is TRBJ2-6; 7 nucleotides agree with TRBD1. Germline V gives CDR1 LNHDA, CDR2 SQIVND (reference sequence). Trimming took 7 bases from V and 7 from J; bases not matched to a gene: 10. This CDR3 is built from 15 residues. CDR3 loop: CASTADRPGANVLTF. CDR3 nucleotides: TGTGCCAGTACTGCGGACAGGCCAGGAGCCAACGTCCTGACTTTC.

This clone appeared a single time. CDR3 in DNA: TGTGCCAGCAGCTTAGGCCCGGCGAACACCGGGGAGCTGTTTTTT. This gives the protein CASSLGPANTGELFF. The rearrangement uses TRBV11-2 and TRBJ2-2; D remains unclear. The CDR3 is made up of 15 amino acids. V gave up 1 base and J gave up 0 bases, with 6 bases separating them. Germline CDR1 SGHAT, CDR2 FQNNGV.

J is TRBJ2-7 and V is TRBV5-1, with 10 bases that match TRBD1. With V trimmed by 6 bases and J by 2 bases, 8 bases remained unmatched. CDR3 length: 15 amino acids. Germline CDR1 SGHRS, CDR2 YFSETQ. The CDR3 here is CASTLGGQGPYEQYF. The CDR3 nucleotides read TGCGCCAGCACCCTTGGGGGACAGGGGCCCTACGAGCAGTACTTC.

In regard to this clone: Other DNA sequences from this sample encode an identical CDR3 as well. The chain links TRBV19 to TRBJ1-2; D possibly corresponds to TRBD1 (5 bases). V lost 3 bases and J lost 2, with 10 bases in between. The germline V gene encodes CDR1 LNHDA and CDR2 SQIVND (reference sequence). This CDR3 has 14 residues. CDR3 in amino acids: CASSIGGVNYGYTF. The CDR3, as DNA: TGTGCCAGTAGTATTGGGGGAGTCAACTATGGCTACACCTTC.